These T cell receptor beta chains were read from a single sample in a study of vaccination and CD4 T cells after COVID-19. TCRdb ran MiXCR on the PCR reads and lists one entry per CDR3 protein. The data contain 9,500 to 12,000 distinct CDR3 sequences, under 30% of them singletons. Their cognate antigens are unknown. This sample comprised CD4+ T cells from blood, cultured in vitro, obtained after SARS-CoV-2 vaccination. The receptor source for this set is a human donor who had recovered from COVID-19. CDR3s leave out the opening cysteine and the closing phenylalanine or tryptophan.

TRBJ2-7 | TRBV20-1 | SADDRGRGEQY
TRBJ1-5 | TRBV12-3/TRBV12-4 | ASSLGRERQPQH
TRBJ2-5 | TRBV7-9 | ASSLVAGLQETQY
TRBJ2-7 | TRBV20-1 | SARVPGGNGVDEQY
TRBJ2-3 | TRBV24-1 | ATSDPGTLTDTQY
TRBJ2-7 | TRBV6-2/TRBV6-3 | ASRPMTSGSSRRAYEQY
TRBJ2-7 | TRBV27 | ASSSSPQGRYEQY
TRBJ1-2 | TRBV7-2 | ASSFGHGGGYT
TRBJ2-7 | TRBV11-3 | ASSLAGTGSEQY
TRBJ2-1 | TRBV7-9 | ASSPRPDNEQF
TRBJ2-1 | TRBV6-1 | ASSEREGGWDEQF
TRBJ1-2 | TRBV27 | ASSGRDRGGHGYT
TRBJ2-7 | TRBV7-9 | ASSLTGAYEQY
TRBJ1-3 | TRBV28 | ASSRNRGGGNTIY
TRBJ2-5 | TRBV18 | ASSPGTGEDQETQY
TRBJ1-3 | TRBV6-1 | ASSNQGGWAGNTIY
TRBJ2-7 | TRBV7-9 | ASSAWTVAYEQY
TRBJ1-6 | TRBV5-4 | ASSLSRGRHNSPLH
TRBJ2-5 | TRBV5-6 | ASSPHSAETQY
TRBJ1-2 | TRBV28 | ASSTHTGGRRGYT
TRBJ1-2 | TRBV6-1 | ASRPPFGDTNYGYT
TRBJ2-7 | TRBV6-5 | ASSYSAGRTSYEQY
TRBJ2-7 | TRBV20-1 | SARDWAGSSGSSYEQY
TRBJ2-7 | TRBV2 | ASSWDGISYEQY
TRBJ1-2 | TRBV27 | ASSRTDANYGYT
TRBJ2-3 | TRBV7-3 | ASSTGTSAGGEDTQY
TRBJ2-3 | TRBV7-8 | ASSPSGTSTDTQY
TRBJ2-7 | TRBV6-5 | ASSYRQFSYEQY
TRBJ1-1 | TRBV20-1 | SARMTGLGYTEAF
TRBJ1-1 | TRBV20-1 | SARTGNTEAF